Presented here are 15 T cell receptor beta chains from one specimen sequenced in a study of blood T cell repertoires in COVID-19. The repertoire was sequenced with immunoSEQ multiplex PCR; TCRdb's copy has only in-frame clones and lacks some. The sample lists 200,000 to 250,000 clones, 82% seen once, with approximately 7.6% in the top ten. Sequencing was done on a sample of peripheral blood. These receptors came from a woman over 75 with COVID-19, enrolled during active disease.

The gene calls are TRBV3-1 (or the pseudogene TRBV3-2) and TRBJ2-5, with 11 bases fitting TRBD2. Germline trimming cut 5 bases from V and 4 bases from J; bases unmatched to any gene: 0. The CDR3 spans 13 residues. From germline, CDR1 is LGHDT and CDR2 YNNKEL (reference sequence). CDR3 loop: CASSGLAGETQYF. The CDR3 bases are TGTGCCAGCAGCGGACTAGCGGGAGAGACCCAGTACTTC.

The rearrangement uses TRBV19 and TRBJ2-1; 10 nucleotides agree with TRBD2. Germline V gene lookup returns CDR1 LNHDA and CDR2 SQIVND (reference sequence). With 5 bases clipped from V and 5 bases from J, the junction kept 6 bases outside the gene matches. CDR3 length: 15 residues. The CDR3 DNA reads TGTGCCAGTAGTCCAACTAGCGGGACCAACAATGAGCAGTTCTTC. Its translation is CASSPTSGTNNEQFF. Filled out from reference TRBV19 and TRBJ2-1, the complete variable domain reads DGGITQSPKYLFRKEGQNVTLSCEQNLNHDAMYWYRQDPGQGLRLIYYSQIVNDFQKGDIAEGYSVSREKKESFPLTVTSAQKNPTAFYLCASSPTSGTNNEQFFGPGTRLTVL.

This clone was seen only a few times. The chain joins TRBV3-1 (or the pseudogene TRBV3-2) to TRBJ2-1, with 9 bases aligning to TRBD2. V trimming: 1 base; J trimming: 7 bases; junction bases outside the gene matches: 8. The CDR3 has 16 residues. Per germline, CDR1 LGHDT and CDR2 YNNKEL (reference sequence). As DNA, the CDR3 is TGTGCCAGCAGCCAAGCTTCCTTGACTAGCGGAAATGAGCAGTTCTTC. This sequence encodes CASSQASLTSGNEQFF.

This clone was observed once. The chain carries TRBV5-1 and TRBJ2-1, with 15 bases identical to TRBD2. The CDR3 consists of 14 residues. In germline, CDR1 is SGHRS, CDR2 YFSETQ. The junction had 1 base not matched to a gene; V was cut back by 3 bases and J by 9 bases. CDR3 protein: CASSSGLAGGEQFF. In DNA, the CDR3 is TGCGCCAGCAGCTCGGGACTAGCGGGAGGTGAGCAGTTCTTC.

This clone was picked up a small number of times. This CDR3 is CASSRGRALNTEAFF. The CDR3 region has the DNA TGTGCCAGCAGCCGCGGCAGGGCCCTGAACACTGAAGCTTTCTTT. V and J are TRBV3-1 (or the pseudogene TRBV3-2) and TRBJ1-1; weak D call: TRBD1 (5 bases). The V gene's germline CDR1 is LGHDT and CDR2 YNNKEL (reference sequence). The CDR3 runs to 15 residues. The V gene lost 4 bases and the J gene lost 0 bases, with 12 bases spanning the gap.

The chain carries TRBV12-3 or TRBV12-4 and TRBJ1-3; 7 bases agree with TRBD1. J lost 4 bases, V lost 7 bases, and 4 bases had no gene match. This CDR3 spans 13 amino acids. DNA for the CDR3: TGTGCCAGCACCCGGACAGGAGGAAACACCATATATTTT. It codes for CASTRTGGNTIYF.

The genes are TRBV28 and TRBJ2-7; D is unclear. Trimming removed 5 bases at V and 5 bases at J, with 13 bases between. Germline assignment: CDR1 MDHEN and CDR2 SYDVKM. CDR3 length: 13 residues. The DNA of the CDR3 is TGTGCCAGCAGTCCCGTGAGGTACAACGAGCAGTACTTC. Amino acid sequence: CASSPVRYNEQYF.

This chain uses TRBV6-5 with TRBJ1-2; 7 bases map to TRBD1. The junction had 5 bases not matched to a gene; V was cut back by 0 bases and J by 7 bases. The CDR3 has 14 residues. Germline CDR1 and CDR2: MNHEY and SVGAGI. CDR3 nucleotides: TGTGCCAGCAGTTACTCGACAGGGTCATTTGGCTACACCTTC. Translation gives CASSYSTGSFGYTF.

The chain is built from TRBV7-3 and TRBJ2-2; TRBD2 is a possible D gene (6 bases). The CDR3 is 15 amino acids. CDR1 and CDR2 (germline): SGHTA, FQGTGA. V shed 4 bases and J shed 5 bases, with 14 bases lying between them. CDR3 sequence reads: CASSSGRGGTGELFF. DNA for the CDR3: TGTGCCAGCAGCTCCGGACGTGGAGGGACCGGGGAGCTGTTTTTT.

The chain uses TRBV10-3 and TRBJ2-1; 13 bases match TRBD2. Germline assignment: CDR1 ENHRY and CDR2 SYGVKD. The trim removed 8 bases at V and 6 bases at J, leaving 4 bases unmatched. The CDR3 runs to 14 residues. The CDR3 is CAIAGTSGANEQFF. The CDR3 DNA reads as TGTGCCATCGCCGGGACTAGCGGGGCCAATGAGCAGTTCTTC.

The chain combines TRBV6-2 or TRBV6-3 with TRBJ2-1; 7 nucleotides agree with TRBD1. Germline V gene sequence: CDR1 MNHEY, CDR2 SVGEGT. The CDR3 length is 14 residues. Trimming took 8 bases from V and 8 from J; bases not matched to a gene: 12. In DNA form, the CDR3 reads TGTGCCAGCGGCCGGGCAGGGGGTGGATATGAGCAGTTCTTC. Amino acids: CASGRAGGGYEQFF.

The sample holds a few counts of this clone. The chain links TRBV4-1 to TRBJ2-7; TRBD2 matches at 10 bases. This CDR3 is built from 16 residues. Trimming at V came to 4 bases and at J to 0 bases, leaving 6 bases not matched to a gene. Germline V lookup: CDR1 MGHRA, CDR2 YSYEKL. The CDR3 bases are TGCGCCAGCAGCCTCGAACTAGCGGGGAGCTCCTACGAGCAGTACTTC. It translates to CASSLELAGSSYEQYF.

The rearrangement links TRBV12-3 or TRBV12-4 to TRBJ1-4; D is unresolved. The CDR3 runs to 13 residues. V lost 6 bases and J lost 8, with 13 bases in between. CDR3 sequence: CASRPAGLEKLFF. DNA of the CDR3: TGTGCCAGCAGGCCAGCGGGTTTAGAAAAACTGTTTTTT.

The J gene is TRBJ2-2, the V gene TRBV14; 11 bases match TRBD2. Germline V gene data show CDR1 as SGHDN and CDR2 as FVKESK. The ends lost 2 bases at V and 7 bases at J; junction bases unmatched: 6. This CDR3 comprises 16 residues. CDR3 amino acids: CASSQWTGTSGGELFF. As DNA, the CDR3 is TGTGCCAGCAGCCAATGGACTGGGACTAGCGGCGGGGAGCTGTTTTTT.

V and J are TRBV5-4 and TRBJ1-1; D gene uncertain. Germline V gene data show CDR1 as SGHNT and CDR2 as YYREEE (reference sequence). This CDR3 is built from 13 residues. Trimming pared 4 bases from V and 4 bases from J, leaving 11 bases between. CDR3 residues: CASSPVVGTEAFF. The CDR3 DNA sequence: TGTGCCAGCAGCCCCGTGGTCGGCACTGAAGCTTTCTTT.